This T cell receptor beta chain was sequenced in a study of blood T cell repertoires in COVID-19. Turning to the study itself: T cells, B-cell-depleted T cells, or PBMCs provided the cDNA or gDNA that served as material.

Using immunoSEQ multiplex PCR, the repertoire was profiled, and TCRdb retains in-frame clones only, with some absent. Among some 200,000 clones listed, about 87% were seen once. The CDR3 consists of 15 residues. CDR1 is LGHDT and CDR2 is YNNKEL in the germline V gene (reference sequence). The germline V and J ends were trimmed by 4 bases and 9 bases, with 21 bases remaining between them. Sequences were obtained from peripheral blood. This receptor was obtained from a man aged 40-49 years with active or convalescent COVID-19. The rearrangement joins TRBV3-1 (or the pseudogene TRBV3-2) to TRBJ2-5, with D maybe TRBD1 (6 bases). CDR3 protein: CASSPNDRNTAAQYF. CDR3 nucleotides: TGTGCCAGCAGCCCGAACGACAGGAATACGGCGGCCCAGTACTTC.